This T cell receptor (beta chain) originates from a study of blood T cell repertoires in COVID-19. Study-level background: The United States, Italy and Spain were the sources of the acute and convalescent COVID-19 samples. In each case, the material was cDNA or gDNA derived from T cells, B-cell-depleted T cells, or PBMCs.

All enrollees were roughly 18 to 95 years old and from roughly 26 US areas. Recovery among Cohort 3 donors was established by two negative PCRs, clearance, or symptom resolution. Here immunoSEQ multiplex PCR was the method, and the copy in TCRdb shows in-frame clones only, minus some. The sample has about 200,000 clones, 80% to 85% seen once; the top ten hold less than 8.5%. Trimming cost V 1 base and J 2 bases, with 9 bases left between them. Germline-derived CDR1 and CDR2 are SGHAT and FQDESV (reference sequence). The length of the CDR3 is 15 residues. The TCR was taken from a middle-aged man who had recovered from COVID-19. This rearrangement joins TRBV11-1 to TRBJ1-5; no reliable D call. Sequencing was done on a sample of PBMCs or T cells enriched from blood (not recorded which). As DNA, the CDR3 is TGTGCCAGCAGCTTAGGACGCGGCGGCAATCAGCCCCAGCATTTT. Amino acids: CASSLGRGGNQPQHF.